Listed below are T cell receptor beta chains from one sample, sequenced in a study of blood T cell repertoires in COVID-19. Repertoires were generated with immunoSEQ multiplex PCR, while TCRdb's copy carries only in-frame clones and drops some. This sample has a few hundred thousand clones, with around 86% found just once. Sequenced sample: peripheral blood. All receptors derive from a woman aged 50 to 65 with acute or convalescent COVID-19. CDR3s include the opening cysteine and the closing phenylalanine or tryptophan. A D gene is named only where the DNA matches it firmly. A clone size is listed for some rows: how often the clone was seen (once, few, many), or a class if it is expanded.

V	size	J	D	CDR3	DNA
TRBV2	-	TRBJ1-2	-	CASTLVGGRSKGYTF	TGTGCCAGCACCCTAGTGGGGGGGCGATCAAAGGGCTACACCTTC
TRBV4-1	-	TRBJ2-7	TRBD2	CASSPKGLAGYEQYF	TGCGCCAGCAGCCCCAAGGGACTAGCGGGCTACGAGCAGTACTTC
TRBV6-6	-	TRBJ1-5	-	CASSYSRNRLAQPQHF	TGTGCCAGCAGTTACTCCCGCAACAGGCTCGCTCAGCCCCAGCATTTT
TRBV28	-	TRBJ2-7	TRBD2	CASSLLAGVEQYF	TGTGCCAGCAGTTTACTAGCGGGAGTCGAGCAGTACTTC
TRBV7-8	-	TRBJ2-3	-	CASSYRSGAVEGDTQYF	TGTGCCAGCAGCTACAGAAGTGGAGCGGTTGAGGGAGATACGCAGTATTTT
TRBV27	-	TRBJ2-1	TRBD2	CASSTLTAGGPILQFF	TGTGCCAGCAGTACCTTAACTGCGGGAGGGCCTATTTTGCAGTTCTTC
TRBV7-9	-	TRBJ1-1	TRBD1	CASTRGRTGNTEAFF	TGTGCCAGCACCCGGGGCAGGACAGGGAACACTGAAGCTTTCTTT
TRBV28	-	TRBJ1-1	TRBD1	CASSPGDRAWTEAFF	TGTGCCAGCAGTCCGGGGGACAGGGCGTGGACTGAAGCTTTCTTT
TRBV30	-	TRBJ2-1	-	CAWSVRLGNTIYNEQFF	TGTGCCTGGAGTGTACGTCTCGGGAATACCATCTACAATGAGCAGTTCTTC
TRBV27	once	TRBJ2-7	TRBD1	CASSLGQYYEQYF	TGTGCCAGCAGTCTGGGACAGTACTACGAGCAGTACTTC
TRBV28	-	TRBJ2-1	-	CASSPGRDSYNEQFF	TGTGCCAGCAGCCCCGGGCGGGACTCCTACAATGAGCAGTTCTTC
TRBV5-4	-	TRBJ2-5	-	CASSRADSSKYQETQYF	TGTGCCAGCAGCCGGGCGGACAGCTCCAAGTACCAAGAGACCCAGTACTTC
TRBV27	-	TRBJ1-5	-	CASSFRGSNQPQHF	TGTGCCAGCAGTTTCCGAGGGAGCAATCAGCCCCAGCATTTT
TRBV6-5	once	TRBJ1-1	TRBD1	CASTRGTEAFF	TGTGCCAGCACCAGGGGGACTGAAGCTTTCTTT
TRBV19	-	TRBJ2-1	TRBD2	CASSISGLGGGNYNEQFF	TGTGCCAGTAGCATTTCTGGTCTGGGGGGAGGGAACTACAATGAGCAGTTCTTC
TRBV5-1	-	TRBJ1-1	-	CASSWGGAGANTEAFF	TGCGCCAGCAGCTGGGGAGGTGCGGGCGCCAACACTGAAGCTTTCTTT
TRBV4-1	-	TRBJ2-1	TRBD2	CASSLPGLADYNEQFF	TGCGCCAGCAGCCTTCCGGGACTAGCGGACTACAATGAGCAGTTCTTC
TRBV29-1	-	TRBJ1-1	-	CSVGSLYRMNTEAFF	TGCAGCGTTGGTAGTTTGTACAGGATGAACACTGAAGCTTTCTTT